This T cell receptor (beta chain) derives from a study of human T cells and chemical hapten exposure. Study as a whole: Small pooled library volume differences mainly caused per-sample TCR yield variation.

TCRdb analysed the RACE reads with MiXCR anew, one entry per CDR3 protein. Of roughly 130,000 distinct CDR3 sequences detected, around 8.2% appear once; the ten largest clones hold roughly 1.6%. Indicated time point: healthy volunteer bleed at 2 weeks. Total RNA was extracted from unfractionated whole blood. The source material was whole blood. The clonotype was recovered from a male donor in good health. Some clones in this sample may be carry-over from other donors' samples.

The CDR3 sequence: CASGSGTGVGEQFF. The CDR3 DNA sequence: TGCGCCAGCGGATCCGGGACAGGGGTGGGGGAGCAGTTCTTC. This chain joins TRBV5-1 and TRBJ2-1; 10 bases map to TRBD1. The CDR3 sequence is 14 residues long. V lost 7 bases, J lost 10 bases, and 11 bases stayed unmatched. The germline CDR1 and CDR2 sequences are SGHRS and YFSETQ. Variable domain in full (rest from reference TRBV5-1 and TRBJ2-1): KAGVTQTPRYLIKTRGQQVTLSCSPISGHRSVSWYQQTPGQGLQFLFEYFSETQRNKGNFPGRFSGRQFSNSRSEMNVSTLELGDSALYLCASGSGTGVGEQFFGPGTRLTVL.